The 18 T cell receptor beta chains listed next were all sequenced from one sample in a study of graft-versus-host responses after intestinal transplantation. The assay was immunoSEQ multiplex PCR, and TCRdb's table has in-frame clones only and misses some. The sample lists 60,000 to 80,000 clones; around 90% were seen once. What these receptors recognize is not known. The specimen comprised unstimulated CD8+ T cells sorted from spleen or lymph node cells, sampled before intestinal transplant. Source of these receptors: a human donor who received an intestinal transplant.

The rearrangement links TRBV6-5 to TRBJ2-7, with D maybe TRBD2 (7 bases). With 4 bases removed from V and 0 bases from J, the gap between germline ends came to 13 bases. The CDR3 length is 15 residues. Germline V gives CDR1 MNHEY, CDR2 SVGAGI. The CDR3 DNA sequence: TGTGCCAGCAGTTGGGGGGGCCCGAGCTCCTACGAGCAGTACTTC. Its protein is CASSWGGPSSYEQYF.

V is TRBV9 and J is TRBJ1-2; TRBD1 matches 10 bases. CDR1 SGDLS and CDR2 YYNGEE come from the germline V gene. The CDR3 loop spans 15 amino acids. V dropped 5 bases and J dropped 6; count of bases not matched to a gene: 10. CDR3 DNA: TGTGCCAGCAGGGGCCGGACAGGGGGGGACCATGGCTACACCTTC. This translates into CASRGRTGGDHGYTF. Full variable domain (outside the CDR3, taken from reference TRBV9 and TRBJ1-2): DSGVTQTPKHLITATGQRVTLRCSPRSGDLSVYWYQQSLDQGLQFLIQYYNGEERAKGNILERFSAQQFPDLHSELNLSSLELGDSALYFCASRGRTGGDHGYTFGSGTRLTVV.

This chain connects TRBV2 to TRBJ1-1; possible D gene TRBD1, 5 bases. V gave up 3 bases and J gave up 4 bases, with 9 bases separating them. This CDR3 is built from 13 residues. Germline V gives CDR1 SNHLY, CDR2 FYNNEI. DNA for the CDR3: TGTGCCAGCAGTGAGGGGCAGCCCACTGAAGCTTTCTTT. Amino acid sequence: CASSEGQPTEAFF.

The J gene is TRBJ1-5, the V gene TRBV4-2; D might be TRBD1 (6 bases). The CDR3 is 16 amino acids. Germline V gene data show CDR1 as LGHNA and CDR2 as YNFKEQ. V lost 0 bases and J 7 bases, leaving 16 bases between the germline ends. CDR3 in amino acids: CASSQESRQALQPQHF. CDR3 DNA sequence: TGTGCCAGCAGCCAAGAGTCCCGACAGGCCCTCCAGCCCCAGCATTTT.

This clone came up a few times. The chain carries TRBV15 and TRBJ2-2; tentatively, D is TRBD1 (5 bases). This CDR3 spans 16 amino acids. From germline, CDR1 is LNHNV and CDR2 YYDKDF (reference sequence). V lost 4 bases and J lost 1, with 13 bases in between. The CDR3 nucleotides are TGTGCCACCAGCACCAAGGTGGGGCTGAACACCGGGGAGCTGTTTTTT. It yields the protein CATSTKVGLNTGELFF.

The chain recombines TRBV7-9 with TRBJ2-1; the D gene is possibly TRBD1 (6 bases). V lost 5 bases and J lost 3, with 20 bases in between. Per germline, CDR1 SEHNR and CDR2 FQNEAQ (reference sequence). This CDR3 region has 17 residues. The CDR3 DNA follows: TGTGCCAGCAGCCCCCCCACTCCCAGGACAGACTACAATGAGCAGTTCTTC. This codes for CASSPPTPRTDYNEQFF.

The rearrangement uses TRBV4-1 and TRBJ2-5; 10 nucleotides line up with TRBD2. V was pared by 6 bases and J by 5 bases, with 6 bases of the junction left unmatched. CDR1 and CDR2 from the germline V gene are MGHRA and YSYEKL. The CDR3 runs to 14 residues. The CDR3 spells CASSLAGVSETQYF. The CDR3 coding sequence is TGCGCCAGCAGTCTAGCGGGGGTCTCCGAGACCCAGTACTTC.

This chain connects TRBV9 to TRBJ2-6; D perhaps matches TRBD2 (5 bases). Germline V CDR1 and CDR2: SGDLS, YYNGEE. V was trimmed by 7 bases and J by 0 bases, leaving 5 bases between them. The CDR3 spans 13 residues. In nucleotides, the CDR3 is TGTGCCAGCGGGAGCTCTGGGGCCAACGTCCTGACTTTC. This gives the protein CASGSSGANVLTF.

This chain joins TRBV4-1 and TRBJ1-1; possibly TRBD1 for D (6 bases). V lost 2 bases, J lost 5 bases, and 15 bases lay in between. Germline CDR1 and CDR2: MGHRA and YSYEKL. There are 15 residues in the CDR3. CDR3 nucleotides: TGCGCCAGCAGCCAACCCGAGACAGGACAGACTGAAGCTTTCTTT. It translates to CASSQPETGQTEAFF.

This clone has a handful of counts. The genes are TRBV19 and TRBJ1-1; 7 bases fit TRBD1. The CDR3 is 15 amino acids. CDR1 and CDR2 (germline): LNHDA, SQIVND (reference sequence). V gave up 7 bases and J gave up 1 base; unmatched junction bases: 9. The CDR3 loop reads CASIEGGVGNTEAFF. DNA for the CDR3: TGTGCCAGTATTGAAGGGGGCGTCGGGAACACTGAAGCTTTCTTT.

CDR3 loop: CSVGQGDTEAFF. The CDR3 DNA reads as TGCAGCGTTGGACAGGGCGACACTGAAGCTTTCTTT. This chain links TRBV29-1 with TRBJ1-1; 7 bases map to TRBD1. This CDR3 has 12 amino acids. Germline CDR1 SQVTM, CDR2 ANQGSEA. V lost 4 bases to trimming and J lost 3 bases; unmatched junction nucleotides: 2.

J is TRBJ2-6 and V is TRBV27; 9 nucleotides line up with TRBD2. The CDR3 length is 19 residues. Unmatched junction bases numbered 19, after V lost 4 bases and J lost 9 bases. Germline V gene data show CDR1 as MNHEY and CDR2 as SMNVEV (reference sequence). CDR3 bases: TGTGCCAGCAGTTCTCCTCGGGTAGCGGGGGCCCCACTCTTCAACGTCCTGACTTTC. As protein: CASSSPRVAGAPLFNVLTF. The full variable domain, its missing parts supplied by reference TRBV27 and TRBJ2-6, is EAQVTQNPRYLITVTGKKLTVTCSQNMNHEYMSWYRQDPGLGLRQIYYSMNVEVTDKGDVPEGYKVSRKEKRNFPLILESPSPNQTSLYFCASSSPRVAGAPLFNVLTFGAGSRLTVL.

This chain uses TRBV29-1 with TRBJ2-5; D call uncertain. The V and J ends lost 6 bases and 5 bases respectively, with 16 bases between them. The CDR3 is made up of 13 amino acids. Germline assignment: CDR1 SQVTM and CDR2 ANQGSEA. The CDR3 spells CSVGRLPTETQYF. The DNA of the CDR3 is TGCAGCGTGGGCCGCCTACCCACGGAGACCCAGTACTTC.

The CDR3, as DNA: TGTGCCATCAGTGACCGAGGACAGGTCTACAATGAGCAGTTCTTC. The encoded protein is CAISDRGQVYNEQFF. The rearrangement links TRBV10-3 to TRBJ2-1; 7 bases line up with TRBD1. Trimming at V came to 3 bases and at J to 3 bases, leaving 5 bases not matched to a gene. The V gene's germline CDR1 is ENHRY and CDR2 SYGVKD. The CDR3 sequence is 15 residues long.

The gene calls are TRBV6-4 and TRBJ2-6, with a tentative D call TRBD2 (5 bases). The CDR3 sequence is 15 residues long. The V end was cut by 6 bases, the J end by 0 bases, with 9 bases between. Germline CDR1 is MRHNA and CDR2 is SNTAGT. CDR3 bases: TGTGCCAGCAGCGATGGACTCTCTGGGGCCAACGTCCTGACTTTC. Amino acid sequence: CASSDGLSGANVLTF.

The rearrangement uses TRBV9 and TRBJ2-1, with 9 nucleotides matching TRBD2. V was pared by 3 bases and J by 7 bases, with 5 bases of the junction left unmatched. Per germline, CDR1 SGDLS and CDR2 YYNGEE. The CDR3 has 14 amino acids. As DNA, the CDR3 is TGTGCCAGCAGCGCGAGCGGGGGGAGGAATGAGCAGTTCTTC. This translates into CASSASGGRNEQFF.

The chain combines TRBV9 with TRBJ2-5; TRBD2 matches 9 bases. After removal of 4 bases from V and 0 bases from J, the junction contained 4 bases not matched to a gene. The CDR3 covers 15 residues. Germline CDR1 and CDR2: SGDLS and YYNGEE. The CDR3 sequence is CASSRSGSDQETQYF. DNA of the CDR3: TGTGCCAGCAGCCGTAGCGGGAGCGACCAAGAGACCCAGTACTTC.

This clone has more than one count but fewer than ten. The chain has TRBV2 and TRBJ2-1; D perhaps matches TRBD1 (5 bases). Germline V lookup: CDR1 SNHLY, CDR2 FYNNEI. This CDR3 comprises 15 residues. The V end was cut by 0 bases, the J end by 4 bases, with 10 bases between. The CDR3 protein is CASSEAGREYNEQFF. In nucleotides, the CDR3 is TGTGCCAGCAGTGAAGCGGGCAGGGAATACAATGAGCAGTTCTTC.